This entry features one T cell receptor (beta chain) sequence. Sequencing used immunoSEQ multiplex PCR; TCRdb keeps in-frame clones, though not all of them. The data contain around 2,000,000 clones, 95% of them singletons. The source of the sample is a study of shared clonotypes between healthy human individuals. Looked up from germline, CDR1 is SGHRS and CDR2 is YFSETQ. The CDR3 covers 15 residues. The V and J ends lost 6 bases and 3 bases respectively, with 15 bases between them. The specimen sequenced was naive CD4+ T cells sorted from blood. As to subset: CD45RA+ positively selected. This receptor was taken from a man between 18 and 35 years old in good health. The rearrangement uses TRBV5-1 and TRBJ2-2; D gene unclear. CDR3 protein: CASTRQSWDTGELFF. For the CDR3, the DNA is TGCGCCAGCACACGACAAAGTTGGGACACCGGGGAGCTGTTTTTT.